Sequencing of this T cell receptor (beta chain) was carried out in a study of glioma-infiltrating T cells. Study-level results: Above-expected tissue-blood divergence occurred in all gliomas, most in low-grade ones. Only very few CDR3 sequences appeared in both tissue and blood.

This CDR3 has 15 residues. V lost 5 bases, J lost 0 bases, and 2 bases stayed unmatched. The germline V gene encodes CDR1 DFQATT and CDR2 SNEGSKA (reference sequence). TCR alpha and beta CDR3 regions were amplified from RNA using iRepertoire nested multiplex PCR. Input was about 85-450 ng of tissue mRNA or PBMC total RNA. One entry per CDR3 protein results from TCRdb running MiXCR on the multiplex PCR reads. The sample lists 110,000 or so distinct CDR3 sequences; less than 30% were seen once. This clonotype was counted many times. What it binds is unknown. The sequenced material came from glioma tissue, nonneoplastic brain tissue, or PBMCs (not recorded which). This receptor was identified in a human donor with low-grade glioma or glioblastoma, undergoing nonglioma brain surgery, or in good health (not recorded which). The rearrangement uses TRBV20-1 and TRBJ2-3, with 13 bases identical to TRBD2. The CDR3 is CSAGTSGTSTDTQYF. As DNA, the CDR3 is TGCAGTGCTGGGACTAGCGGGACTAGCACAGATACGCAGTATTTT.